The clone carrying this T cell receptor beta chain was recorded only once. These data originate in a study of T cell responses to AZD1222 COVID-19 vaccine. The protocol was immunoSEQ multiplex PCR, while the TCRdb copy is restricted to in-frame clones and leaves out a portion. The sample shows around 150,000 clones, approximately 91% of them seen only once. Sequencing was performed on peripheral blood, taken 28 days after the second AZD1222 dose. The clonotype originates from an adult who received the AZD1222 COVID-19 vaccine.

CDR3 region: CASSPSWDTEAFF. Written as DNA, the CDR3 is TGTGCCAGCAGCCCCAGTTGGGACACTGAAGCTTTCTTT. J is TRBJ1-1 and V is TRBV5-8; D remains unclear. Between the trimmed V and J ends, which lost 4 bases and 3 bases, there was a span of 10 bases. From germline, CDR1 is SGHTS and CDR2 YDEGEE. The CDR3 totals 13 residues.